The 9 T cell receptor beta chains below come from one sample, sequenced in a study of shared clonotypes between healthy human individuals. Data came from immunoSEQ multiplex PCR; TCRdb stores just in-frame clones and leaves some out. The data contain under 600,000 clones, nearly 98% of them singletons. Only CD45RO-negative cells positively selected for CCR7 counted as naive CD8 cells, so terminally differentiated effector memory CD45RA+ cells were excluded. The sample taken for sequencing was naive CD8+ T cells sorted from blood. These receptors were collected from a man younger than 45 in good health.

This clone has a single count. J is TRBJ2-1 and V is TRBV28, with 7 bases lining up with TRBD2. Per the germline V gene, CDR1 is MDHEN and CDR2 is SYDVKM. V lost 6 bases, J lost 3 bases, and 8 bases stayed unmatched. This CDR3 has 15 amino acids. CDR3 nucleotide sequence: TGTGCCAGCAGGGCCGGGACTACGAACTACAATGAGCAGTTCTTC. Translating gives CASRAGTTNYNEQFF.

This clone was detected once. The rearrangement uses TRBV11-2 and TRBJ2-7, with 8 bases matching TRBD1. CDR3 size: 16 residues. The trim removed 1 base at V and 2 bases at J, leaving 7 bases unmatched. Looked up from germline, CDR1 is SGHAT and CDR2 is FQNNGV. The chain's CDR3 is CASSLGGTGFPYEQYF. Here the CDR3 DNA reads TGTGCCAGCAGCTTAGGGGGGACAGGATTCCCCTACGAGCAGTACTTC. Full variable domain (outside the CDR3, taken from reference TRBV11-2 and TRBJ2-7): EAGVAQSPRYKIIEKRQSVAFWCNPISGHATLYWYQQILGQGPKLLIQFQNNGVVDDSQLPKDRFSAERLKGVDSTLKIQPAKLEDSAVYLCASSLGGTGFPYEQYFGPGTRLTVT.

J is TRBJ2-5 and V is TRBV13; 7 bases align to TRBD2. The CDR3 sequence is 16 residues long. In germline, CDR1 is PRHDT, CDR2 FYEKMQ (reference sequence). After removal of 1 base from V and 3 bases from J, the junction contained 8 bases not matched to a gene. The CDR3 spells CASSLVASGAEETQYF. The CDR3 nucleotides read TGTGCCAGCAGCTTAGTGGCTAGCGGTGCCGAAGAGACCCAGTACTTC.

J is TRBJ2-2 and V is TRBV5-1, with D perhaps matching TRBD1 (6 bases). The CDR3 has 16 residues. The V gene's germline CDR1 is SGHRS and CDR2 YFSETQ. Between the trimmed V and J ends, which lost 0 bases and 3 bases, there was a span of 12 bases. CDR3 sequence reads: CASSLESRGDTGELFF. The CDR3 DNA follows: TGCGCCAGCAGCTTGGAGTCCAGGGGAGACACCGGGGAGCTGTTTTTT.

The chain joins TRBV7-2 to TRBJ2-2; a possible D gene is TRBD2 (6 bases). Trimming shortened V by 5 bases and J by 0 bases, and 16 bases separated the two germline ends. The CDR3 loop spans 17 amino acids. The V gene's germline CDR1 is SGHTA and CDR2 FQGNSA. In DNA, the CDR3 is TGTGCCAGCAGCCTAGAGGGGACTTTTCCGAACACCGGGGAGCTGTTTTTT. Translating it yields CASSLEGTFPNTGELFF. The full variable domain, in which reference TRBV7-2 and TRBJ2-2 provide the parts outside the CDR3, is GAGVSQSPSNKVTEKGKDVELRCDPISGHTALYWYRQSLGQGLEFLIYFQGNSAPDKSGLPSDRFSAERTGGSVSTLTIQRTQQEDSAVYLCASSLEGTFPNTGELFFGEGSRLTVL.

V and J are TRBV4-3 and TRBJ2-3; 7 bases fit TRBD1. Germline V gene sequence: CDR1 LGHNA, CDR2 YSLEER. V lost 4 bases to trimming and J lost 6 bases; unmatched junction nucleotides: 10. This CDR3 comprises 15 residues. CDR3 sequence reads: CASSLLTGERDTQYF. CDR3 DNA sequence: TGCGCCAGCAGCCTACTAACAGGGGAGCGGGATACGCAGTATTTT.

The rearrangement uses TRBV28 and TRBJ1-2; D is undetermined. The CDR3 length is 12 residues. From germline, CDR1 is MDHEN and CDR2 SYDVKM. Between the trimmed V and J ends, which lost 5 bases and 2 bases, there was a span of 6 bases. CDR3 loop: CASSPRNYGYTF. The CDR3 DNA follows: TGTGCCAGCAGTCCCAGGAACTATGGCTACACCTTC.

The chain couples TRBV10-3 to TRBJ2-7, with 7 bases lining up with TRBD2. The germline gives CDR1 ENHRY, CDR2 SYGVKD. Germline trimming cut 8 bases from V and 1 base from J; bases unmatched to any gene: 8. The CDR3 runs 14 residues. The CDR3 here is CAIQAGAGSYEQYF. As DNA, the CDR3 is TGTGCCATCCAGGCGGGAGCCGGGTCCTACGAGCAGTACTTC.

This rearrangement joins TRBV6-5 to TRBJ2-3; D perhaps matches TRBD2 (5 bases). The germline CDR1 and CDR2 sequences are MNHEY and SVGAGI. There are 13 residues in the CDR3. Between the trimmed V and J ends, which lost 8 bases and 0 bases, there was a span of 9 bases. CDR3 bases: TGTGCCAGCTCCGCGGGTAGCACAGATACGCAGTATTTT. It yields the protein CASSAGSTDTQYF.